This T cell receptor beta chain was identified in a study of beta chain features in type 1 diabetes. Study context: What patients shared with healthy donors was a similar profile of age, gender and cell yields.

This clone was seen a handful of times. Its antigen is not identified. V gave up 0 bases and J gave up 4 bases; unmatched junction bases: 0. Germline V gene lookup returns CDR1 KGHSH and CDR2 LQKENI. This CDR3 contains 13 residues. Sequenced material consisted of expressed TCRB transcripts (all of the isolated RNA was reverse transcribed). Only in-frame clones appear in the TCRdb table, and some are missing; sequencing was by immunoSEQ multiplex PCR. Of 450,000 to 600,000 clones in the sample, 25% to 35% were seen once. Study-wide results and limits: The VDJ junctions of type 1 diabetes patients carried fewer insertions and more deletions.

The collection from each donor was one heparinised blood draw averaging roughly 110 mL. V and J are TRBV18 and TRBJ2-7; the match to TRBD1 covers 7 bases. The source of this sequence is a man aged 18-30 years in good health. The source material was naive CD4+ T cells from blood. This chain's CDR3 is CASSPPGQYEQYF. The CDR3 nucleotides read TGTGCCAGCTCACCACCGGGACAGTACGAGCAGTACTTC. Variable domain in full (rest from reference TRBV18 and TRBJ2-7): NAGVMQNPRHLVRRRGQEARLRCSPMKGHSHVYWYRQLPEEGLKFMVYLQKENIIDESGMPKERFSAEFPKEGPSILRIQQVVRGDSAAYFCASSPPGQYEQYFGPGTRLTVT.